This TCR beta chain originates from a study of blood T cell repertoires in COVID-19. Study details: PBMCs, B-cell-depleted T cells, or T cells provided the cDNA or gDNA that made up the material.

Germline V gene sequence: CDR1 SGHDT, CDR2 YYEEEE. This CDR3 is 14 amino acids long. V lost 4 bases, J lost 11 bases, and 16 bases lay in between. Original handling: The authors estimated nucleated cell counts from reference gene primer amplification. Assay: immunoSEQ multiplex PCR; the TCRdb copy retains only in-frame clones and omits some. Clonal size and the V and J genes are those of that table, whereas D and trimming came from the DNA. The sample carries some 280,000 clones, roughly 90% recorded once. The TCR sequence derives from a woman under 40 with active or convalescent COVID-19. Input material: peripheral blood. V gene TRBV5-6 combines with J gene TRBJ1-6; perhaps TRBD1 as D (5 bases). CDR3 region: CASSQQVSGTPLHF. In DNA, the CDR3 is TGTGCCAGCAGCCAACAGGTTTCTGGGACACCCCTCCACTTT. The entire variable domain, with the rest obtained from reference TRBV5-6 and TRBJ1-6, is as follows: DAGVTQSPTHLIKTRGQQVTLRCSPKSGHDTVSWYQQALGQGPQFIFQYYEEEERQRGNFPDRFSGHQFPNYSSELNVNALLLGDSALYLCASSQQVSGTPLHFGNGTRLTVT.